These 9 T cell receptor beta chains were all obtained from the same sample, sequenced in a study of blood T cells in healthy people across ages (dated by TCRdb to between 2014 and 2016). The library relied on 5' RACE. Sequenced on an Illumina HiSeq 2500. A second roughly 6 to 12 cycle PCR used a sample-barcoded 5' primer and a J-beta primer mix. In-frame beta chains were kept once TCRdb had trimmed the public reads at Q25 with fastp and called clones with MiXCR. Each CDR3 protein gets just one entry, which takes the most common genes and DNA from the rows behind it. In this sample the table shows approximately 960,000 distinct CDR3 sequences, roughly 28% of which occur a single time. Of the sample, more than 8.5% falls within the top ten clones. This sample was shared with a second study, whose subject was T cells of mothers and their children.

Sequencing was performed on blood. These receptor sequences come from a woman aged 40 to 50 in good health.

V and J are TRBV5-6 and TRBJ1-2, with TRBD1 matching over 9 bases. The trim removed 3 bases at V and 1 base at J, leaving 7 bases unmatched. Germline V gene sequence: CDR1 SGHDT, CDR2 YYEEEE. The CDR3 is 16 amino acids. In DNA, the CDR3 is TGTGCCAGCAGCTGGGGCGGGACAGGGAATAACTATGGCTACACCTTC. It encodes CASSWGGTGNNYGYTF.

The J gene is TRBJ2-1, the V gene TRBV7-2, with D possibly matching TRBD2 (6 bases). The CDR3 has 17 amino acids. The germline V gene has CDR1 SGHTA and CDR2 FQGNSA. The ends were cut back, 3 bases at V and 1 base at J, with 16 bases in the middle. CDR3 sequence (DNA): TGTGCCAGCAGCTTCCTAGCGTTTGGGGTATCCTACAATGAGCAGTTCTTC. This gives the protein CASSFLAFGVSYNEQFF.

This chain joins TRBV27 and TRBJ2-3; D is undetermined. The CDR3 has 14 residues. From germline, CDR1 is MNHEY and CDR2 SMNVEV (reference sequence). Trimming pared 2 bases from V and 8 bases from J, leaving 14 bases between. For the CDR3, the DNA is TGTGCCAGCAGTTTAAATCCCATCCGCGGTACGCAGTATTTT. This codes for CASSLNPIRGTQYF.

Concerning this clonotype: A much larger clone lies one base from this, so it may be a read error. The CDR3 DNA follows: TGCAGCGCTGGGCAGGGAGTAGAGCGGGACGAGCAGTACTTC. This gives the protein CSAGQGVERDEQYF. V and J are TRBV29-1 and TRBJ2-7; possible D gene TRBD2, 6 bases. CDR1 SQVTM and CDR2 ANQGSEA come from the germline V gene. The CDR3 has 14 residues. Trimming took off 7 bases at V and 5 bases at J, with 21 bases between the two ends.

Notes on this clonotype: One end of the junction does not line up with germline, which may come from a read error. The chain joins TRBV5-6 to TRBJ2-1; 12 bases fit TRBD2. The CDR3 length is 16 residues. CDR1 is SGHDT and CDR2 is YYEEEE in the germline V gene. The CDR3 reads CASSLVRLAGVNEQCF. Written as DNA, the CDR3 is TGTGCCAGCAGCTTGGTTCGACTAGCGGGGGTCAATGAGCAGTGCTTC.

The sample holds many counts of this clonotype. The V gene is TRBV7-3, the J gene TRBJ2-7; D ambiguous. Trimming removed 3 bases at V and 4 bases at J, with 10 bases between. This CDR3 comprises 13 residues. Looked up from germline, CDR1 is SGHTA and CDR2 is FQGTGA. In DNA form, the CDR3 reads TGTGCCAGCAGCTTTTCCCTAGATTACGAGCAGTACTTC. Translation: CASSFSLDYEQYF.

The gene calls are TRBV27 and TRBJ2-2; TRBD1 aligns across 9 bases. In germline, CDR1 is MNHEY, CDR2 SMNVEV (reference sequence). The CDR3 has 15 residues. Losses at the gene ends were 4 bases for V and 6 bases for J; bases not matched to a gene: 6. The CDR3 coding sequence is TGTGCCAGCAGTTCCGGGACAGGGTTGTCCGGGGAGCTGTTTTTT. This codes for CASSSGTGLSGELFF.

Only a few counts were recorded for this clonotype. The V call is TRBV9, the J call TRBJ2-1, with 8 nucleotides matching TRBD2. Trimming took 1 base from V and 4 from J; bases not matched to a gene: 4. The germline V gene has CDR1 SGDLS and CDR2 YYNGEE. The CDR3 length is 15 residues. CDR3 sequence (DNA): TGTGCCAGCAGCGTAAACGGGGGGGTGTACAATGAGCAGTTCTTC. Translated, it gives CASSVNGGVYNEQFF.

The chain has TRBV7-9 and TRBJ1-1, with D possibly TRBD1 on 5 matching bases. Germline CDR1 and CDR2: SEHNR and FQNEAQ (reference sequence). With 2 bases removed from V and 2 bases from J, the gap between germline ends came to 12 bases. This CDR3 has 15 amino acids. CDR3 sequence (DNA): TGTGCCAGCAGCTTACTAAGGGGCGGCAACACTGAAGCTTTCTTT. Translation: CASSLLRGGNTEAFF.